This entry lists 5 T cell receptor beta chains sequenced from one sample in a study of blood T cell repertoires in COVID-19 (dated by TCRdb to 2018 to 2021). Libraries were made using the immunoSEQ multiplex PCR assay. Held by TCRdb, this immuneACCESS table contains in-frame sequences only and omits some clones. Under half of the omission traces to an unresolved V gene where checked; the cause of the rest is unknown. The sample table shows 170,000 or so clones, and around 85% are seen once. The ten biggest clones cover around 8.6% of the sample. Sequenced sample: peripheral blood. The receptors shown here come from a man aged 50-59 years with active or convalescent COVID-19.

V usage is TRBV7-3 and J usage is TRBJ2-1, with unresolved D. The germline V gene encodes CDR1 SGHTA and CDR2 FQGTGA. This CDR3 spans 14 amino acids. V lost 1 base and J lost 13, with 17 bases in between. CDR3 sequence reads: CASSLRGLASPQFF. CDR3 coding DNA: TGTGCCAGCAGCTTAAGAGGTCTTGCCAGTCCTCAGTTCTTC.

The V and J genes are TRBV4-1 and TRBJ1-1; D possibly corresponds to TRBD1 (6 bases). This CDR3 contains 18 residues. CDR1 is MGHRA and CDR2 is YSYEKL in the germline V gene. V lost 0 bases and J lost 0, with 17 bases in between. The CDR3 protein is CASSQDSISRGMNTEAFF. The CDR3 DNA reads as TGCGCCAGCAGCCAAGATAGCATCTCCAGGGGTATGAACACTGAAGCTTTCTTT.

This chain uses TRBV5-5 with TRBJ2-7, with 12 bases lining up with TRBD2. Trimming took 4 bases from V and 5 from J; bases not matched to a gene: 10. Per the germline V gene, CDR1 is SGHKS and CDR2 is YYEKEE (reference sequence). This CDR3 has 16 residues. This CDR3 reads CASSIASGGARNEQYF. CDR3 bases: TGTGCCAGCAGCATCGCTAGCGGGGGGGCCAGGAACGAGCAGTACTTC.

Comments on this clone: Other DNA sequences in this sample translate to the same CDR3. This chain connects TRBV3-1 (or the pseudogene TRBV3-2) to TRBJ1-5; D uncertain. Trimming pared 1 base from V and 4 bases from J, leaving 5 bases between. Germline V gives CDR1 LGHDT, CDR2 YNNKEL (reference sequence). The CDR3 totals 13 residues. In DNA form, the CDR3 reads TGTGCCAGCAGCCAAGCGGGGAATCAGCCCCAGCATTTT. Its protein product is CASSQAGNQPQHF.

The chain combines TRBV7-9 with TRBJ2-7; D is perhaps TRBD2 (5 bases). V lost 5 bases, J lost 0 bases, and 11 bases lay in between. The CDR3 consists of 14 residues. Looked up from germline, CDR1 is SEHNR and CDR2 is FQNEAQ (reference sequence). The CDR3 DNA sequence: TGTGCCAGCAGCGGACTCTCGAGCTCCTACGAGCAGTACTTC. Residues: CASSGLSSSYEQYF.